This T cell receptor (beta chain) emerged from a study of cytomegalovirus exposure and HLA in healthy donors. Study context: Most donors, 81% of more than 300 genotyped, fell in the Caucasian-associated ancestry cluster. Overall study findings and caveats: The authors later found TCR association rates varying by HLA locus, with DRB1 most and HLA-C fewest.

PCR was performed using 60 Vbeta and 13 Jbeta primers. Libraries were prepared by immunoSEQ multiplex PCR; TCRdb keeps only in-frame clonotypes and omits some of them. The sample lists 150,000 to 200,000 clones; around 77% were seen once. The CDR3 consists of 12 residues. Germline V CDR1 and CDR2: MDHEN, SYDVKM. Trimming pared 9 bases from V and 7 bases from J, leaving 15 bases between. For this clone: Antigen: not known.

This sequence was found in a man aged 25-45 years in good health and CMV-seronegative. This rearrangement joins TRBV28 to TRBJ1-1; D is uncertain. The specimen sequenced was PBMCs. CDR3 coding DNA: TGTGCCAGTAAGGCCCTTGACAATGAAGCTTTCTTT. Amino acid sequence: CASKALDNEAFF.